The 13 T cell receptor beta chains listed next were all sequenced from one sample in a study of cytomegalovirus exposure and HLA in healthy donors. The PCR employed 60 Vbeta primers together with 13 Jbeta primers. The repertoire was sequenced with immunoSEQ multiplex PCR; TCRdb's copy has only in-frame clones and lacks some. Of approximately 170,000 clones detected, around 83% appear once; the ten largest clones hold approximately 2.5%. Sequenced sample: PBMCs. The receptor source for this set is a man aged 25 to 40 in good health and CMV-seropositive.

V gene TRBV18 combines with J gene TRBJ2-1; 12 positions agree with TRBD2. Germline-derived CDR1 and CDR2 are KGHSH and LQKENI. V was pared by 3 bases and J by 7 bases, with 10 bases of the junction left unmatched. The CDR3 spans 17 residues. The CDR3, as DNA: TGTGCCAGCTCACCCCGGAAGGGCACTAGCGGGGGGAATGAGCAGTTCTTC. It specifies CASSPRKGTSGGNEQFF. The full variable domain, rest sourced from reference TRBV18 and TRBJ2-1, is NAGVMQNPRHLVRRRGQEARLRCSPMKGHSHVYWYRQLPEEGLKFMVYLQKENIIDESGMPKERFSAEFPKEGPSILRIQQVVRGDSAAYFCASSPRKGTSGGNEQFFGPGTRLTVL.

V and J are TRBV2 and TRBJ1-5; TRBD1 matches at 9 bases. Germline values: CDR1 SNHLY, CDR2 FYNNEI. Trimming removed 4 bases from V and 7 bases from J; junction bases left unmatched: 14. The CDR3 consists of 17 residues. The CDR3 bases are TGTGCCAGCAGTGTTTACAGGGGGCAGGTCAATAGACAGCCCCAGCATTTT. Amino acid sequence: CASSVYRGQVNRQPQHF.

The J gene is TRBJ2-7, the V gene TRBV27; 7 bases fit TRBD2. Looked up from germline, CDR1 is MNHEY and CDR2 is SMNVEV (reference sequence). V lost 0 bases, J lost 4 bases, and 9 bases stayed unmatched. The CDR3 loop spans 16 amino acids. For the CDR3, the DNA is TGTGCCAGCAGTTTATCCCTCGGGCTAGCGGCTTACGAGCAGTACGTC. Protein product: CASSLSLGLAAYEQYV.

The chain combines TRBV5-1 with TRBJ2-1, with D possibly matching TRBD1 (6 bases). Trimming left V 0 bases short and J 4 bases short, with 11 bases between. This CDR3 has 15 amino acids. From germline, CDR1 is SGHRS and CDR2 YFSETQ. CDR3 nucleotides: TGCGCCAGCAGCTTGGAGGGGACAAGGTACAATGAGCAGTTCTTC. It is translated as CASSLEGTRYNEQFF.

A word on this clone: Other DNA variants within this sample encode the same CDR3. The chain links TRBV7-9 to TRBJ1-1; TRBD1 matches 7 bases. The V gene end was trimmed by 10 bases and the J gene end by 3 bases; junction bases not matched to a gene: 5. CDR1 is SEHNR and CDR2 is FQNEAQ in the germline V gene (reference sequence). CDR3 length: 12 amino acids. The CDR3 DNA reads TGTGCCATCACAACAGGGGACACTGAAGCTTTCTTT. Translating it yields CAITTGDTEAFF.

The J gene is TRBJ2-1, the V gene TRBV11-2, with TRBD2 matching 9 bases. V trimming: 0 bases; J trimming: 15 bases; junction bases outside the gene matches: 9. CDR1 is SGHAT, CDR2 FQNNGV, per germline. This CDR3 is built from 14 residues. CDR3 nucleotides: TGTGCCAGCAGCTTAGACGCTAGCGGGGTCCCGGCGTTCTTC. Its translation is CASSLDASGVPAFF.

On this clone itself: This specimen includes other DNA sequences encoding the same CDR3. The genes are TRBV18 and TRBJ2-5; 8 nucleotides agree with TRBD1. Germline CDR1 KGHSH, CDR2 LQKENI. The junction had 2 bases not matched to a gene; V was cut back by 3 bases and J by 2 bases. The CDR3 has 14 amino acids. CDR3 loop: CASSPRQGQETQYF. The CDR3 DNA reads TGTGCCAGCTCACCTCGACAGGGGCAAGAGACCCAGTACTTC. Full variable domain (rest looked up from reference TRBV18 and TRBJ2-5): NAGVMQNPRHLVRRRGQEARLRCSPMKGHSHVYWYRQLPEEGLKFMVYLQKENIIDESGMPKERFSAEFPKEGPSILRIQQVVRGDSAAYFCASSPRQGQETQYFGPGTRLLVL.

This clone has a handful of counts. The chain uses TRBV4-2 and TRBJ1-2; D remains ambiguous. The CDR3 is 15 residues long. CDR1 and CDR2 from the germline V gene are LGHNA and YNFKEQ. Trimming took 4 bases from V and 5 from J, leaving 17 bases between them. CDR3 coding DNA: TGTGCCAGCAGCCGATTAGGCAGGCCAGATTATGGCTACACCTTC. Amino acid sequence: CASSRLGRPDYGYTF.

V gene TRBV14 combines with J gene TRBJ1-4; D is possibly TRBD1 (5 bases). V shed 2 bases and J shed 2 bases, with 9 bases lying between them. The CDR3 has 15 amino acids. Germline CDR1 is SGHDN and CDR2 is FVKESK. In nucleotides, the CDR3 is TGTGCCAGCAGCCAATATAGGGGTACTAATGAAAAACTGTTTTTT. It is translated as CASSQYRGTNEKLFF.

The chain carries TRBV5-4 and TRBJ2-1, with D maybe TRBD2 (5 bases). Trimming pared 4 bases from V and 12 bases from J, leaving 11 bases between. The CDR3 runs to 11 residues. CDR1 is SGHNT, CDR2 YYREEE, per germline (reference sequence). The CDR3 sequence is CASSLGLRQFF. The CDR3 DNA is TGTGCCAGCAGCCTAGGACTGAGGCAGTTCTTC.

Of note for this clone: Other DNA sequences in the same sample also yield this CDR3. The chain couples TRBV9 to TRBJ2-1; perhaps TRBD2 as D (6 bases). Trimming cost V 1 base and J 1 base, with 9 bases left between them. CDR1 SGDLS and CDR2 YYNGEE come from the germline V gene. This CDR3 is 15 amino acids long. The CDR3 is CASSVSGTSYNEQFF. The CDR3 region has the DNA TGTGCCAGCAGCGTATCCGGGACTTCCTACAATGAGCAGTTCTTC. The full variable domain, in which reference TRBV9 and TRBJ2-1 provide the parts outside the CDR3, is DSGVTQTPKHLITATGQRVTLRCSPRSGDLSVYWYQQSLDQGLQFLIQYYNGEERAKGNILERFSAQQFPDLHSELNLSSLELGDSALYFCASSVSGTSYNEQFFGPGTRLTVL.

V is TRBV6-1 and J is TRBJ1-2; D uncertain. Germline CDR1 is MNHNS and CDR2 is SASEGT. V was trimmed by 5 bases and J by 6 bases, leaving 16 bases between them. The CDR3 extends over 14 amino acids. The CDR3 is CASSFPPGSNGYTF. CDR3 bases: TGTGCCAGCAGTTTTCCGCCGGGGAGCAATGGCTACACCTTC.

This clone has just one count. V and J are TRBV4-1 and TRBJ1-1, with D maybe TRBD1 (5 bases). This CDR3 has 11 amino acids. Trimming stripped 7 bases from V and 8 bases from J, with 11 bases between. CDR1 is MGHRA and CDR2 is YSYEKL in the germline V gene. CDR3 in DNA: TGCGCCAGCACCCAGGGCCCGGAAGCTTTCTTT. It codes for CASTQGPEAFF.